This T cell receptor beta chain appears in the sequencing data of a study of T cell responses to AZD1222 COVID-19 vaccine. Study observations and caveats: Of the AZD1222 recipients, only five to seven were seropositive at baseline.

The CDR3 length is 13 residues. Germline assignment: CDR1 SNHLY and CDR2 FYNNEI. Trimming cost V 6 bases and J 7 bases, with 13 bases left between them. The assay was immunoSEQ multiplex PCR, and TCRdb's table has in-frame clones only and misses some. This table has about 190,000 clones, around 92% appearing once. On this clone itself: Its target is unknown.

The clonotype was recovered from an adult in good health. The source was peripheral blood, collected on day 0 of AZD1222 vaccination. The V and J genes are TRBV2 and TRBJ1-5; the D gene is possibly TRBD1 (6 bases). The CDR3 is CASRAGGQQPQHF. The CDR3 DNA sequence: TGTGCCAGCAGGGCGGGGGGCCAGCAGCCCCAGCATTTT.